The clone carrying this T cell receptor (beta chain) was observed a few times. Its antigen is as yet unknown. Researchers amplified the TCR beta CDR3 regions from RNA transcripts. An initial round of RT-PCR targeting the TCR CDR3 relied on the HTBI primer set. MiXCR, applied by TCRdb to the multiplex PCR reads, yields one record per CDR3 protein. The repertoire holds almost 250,000 distinct CDR3 sequences, with more than 20% as singletons. The record originates from a study of T cells in Graves' hyperthyroidism and ophthalmopathy. General study findings and limits: A 13 V-J model separated ophthalmopathy from stable hyperthyroidism.

The CDR3 loop spans 16 amino acids. Trimming at V came to 2 bases and at J to 7 bases, leaving 8 bases not matched to a gene. Germline CDR1 SGHVS, CDR2 FQNEAQ. It was around 11 ml of fresh peripheral blood that supplied the PBMCs. This receptor was taken from a woman aged 40 to 50 with Graves' ophthalmopathy. The chain uses TRBV7-8 and TRBJ1-6; 7 bases align to TRBD1. Sequences were obtained from blood. CDR3 sequence: CASSLSLPGQNSPLHF. The CDR3 DNA follows: TGTGCCAGCAGCTTATCACTGCCGGGACAGAATTCACCCCTCCACTTT.